This T cell receptor (beta chain) was recorded in a study of monozygotic twins with inflammatory bowel disease. With regard to this clonotype: Its antigen is currently unknown.

Overall study results and limits: Healthy co-twins exceeded IBD patients in TCRbeta diversity as measured by inverse Simpson. No separation of different T cell subtypes was possible.

The template was total RNA from whole blood, with no T cell sorting. Template switching added UMIs carrying a 6-nucleotide sample barcode. TCRdb reprocessed the 5' RACE reads and stores each CDR3 protein as one record, lacking DNA. The data include a few hundred thousand distinct CDR3 sequences; the top ten clones carry around 2.6%. The CDR3 is 15 amino acids. CDR1 is SGHRS, CDR2 YFSETQ, per germline. This TCR was sampled from a human donor with ulcerative colitis or Crohn's disease, or a healthy co-twin of an affected twin (not recorded which). Sample: blood. The chain couples TRBV5-1 to TRBJ2-1; TCRdb's assignment of TRBD1 cannot be checked, as there is no DNA. The CDR3 spells CASRRWDGLNNEQFF.